The next 25 T cell receptor beta chains were all read from a single sample in a study of human T cells and chemical hapten exposure. Time point noted: pre-sensitization, week 0. Treatment here: therapeutic diphenylcyclopropenone sensitization with weekly scalp DPC. TCRdb redid the calling of the RACE reads with MiXCR, one entry per CDR3 protein. The table shows 200,000 to 300,000 distinct CDR3 sequences, with more than 6.5% occurring only once. Sequencing was performed on whole blood, taken in connection with sensitization to the hapten diphenylcyclopropenone (DPC). The receptors were sampled from a woman aged 40 to 50 with alopecia areata. Some clones in this sample may be carry-over from other donors' samples.

This clonotype appeared a few times. The CDR3 loop reads CASGGTDIYGYTF. In DNA, the CDR3 is TGTGCCAGCGGTGGGACAGACATCTATGGCTACACCTTC. V is TRBV28 and J is TRBJ1-2, with 7 bases matching TRBD1. V was pared by 8 bases and J by 4 bases, with 7 bases of the junction left unmatched. This CDR3 has 13 amino acids. CDR1 and CDR2 (germline): MDHEN, SYDVKM.

This clonotype was seen more than once but under ten times. This chain uses TRBV11-3 with TRBJ2-4; a weak D match, TRBD2 (5 bases). The CDR3 is 16 residues long. V dropped 0 bases and J dropped 0 bases, with 9 bases sitting between them. Germline CDR1 and CDR2: SGHNT and YENEEA. The CDR3 region is CASSLEIGLAKNIQYF. The DNA for the CDR3 is TGTGCCAGCAGCTTAGAAATCGGACTAGCCAAAAACATTCAGTACTTC.

This clonotype was picked up a small number of times. The chain combines TRBV5-1 with TRBJ2-3; D not resolved. Germline V gives CDR1 SGHRS, CDR2 YFSETQ. This CDR3 contains 16 residues. V was trimmed by 4 bases and J by 0 bases, leaving 15 bases between them. The DNA of the CDR3 is TGCGCCAGCAGCCTCACCCCTGACTTTAGCACAGATACGCAGTATTTT. This encodes CASSLTPDFSTDTQYF.

V is TRBV5-1 and J is TRBJ2-5; the D gene is possibly TRBD2 (6 bases). The CDR3 totals 15 residues. Per germline, CDR1 SGHRS and CDR2 YFSETQ. The ends were cut back, 3 bases at V and 2 bases at J, with 14 bases in the middle. CDR3 nucleotide sequence: TGCGCCAGCAGCTCACACCCCCGGGAGCAAGAGACCCAGTACTTC. This translates into CASSSHPREQETQYF.

The chain recombines TRBV5-6 with TRBJ1-5; D uncertain. Per germline, CDR1 SGHDT and CDR2 YYEEEE. V lost 4 bases, J lost 0 bases, and 11 bases lay in between. The CDR3 sequence is 15 residues long. The DNA for the CDR3 is TGTGCCAGCAGCCTCAGAGGGCCTAGCAATCAGCCCCAGCATTTT. It specifies CASSLRGPSNQPQHF.

The chain uses TRBV29-1 and TRBJ2-2, with TRBD1 matching 8 bases. CDR1 and CDR2 (germline): SQVTM, ANQGSEA. This CDR3 has 14 amino acids. With 4 bases clipped from V and 7 bases from J, the junction kept 8 bases outside the gene matches. CDR3 protein: CSVGAGQGVGELFF. CDR3 nucleotides: TGCAGCGTTGGCGCTGGACAGGGAGTCGGGGAGCTGTTTTTT.

The chain carries TRBV29-1 and TRBJ2-2; D not certain. Trimming removed 5 bases from V and 4 bases from J, with 11 bases in between. CDR3 size: 13 residues. Looked up from germline, CDR1 is SQVTM and CDR2 is ANQGSEA. The CDR3 region is CSVLGFGTGELFF. DNA for the CDR3: TGCAGCGTTTTAGGTTTTGGCACCGGGGAGCTGTTTTTT.

In this sample, this clonotype turned up a few times. The rearrangement links TRBV3-1 to TRBJ2-3; D unresolved. This CDR3 spans 12 amino acids. Germline V gene sequence: CDR1 LGHDT, CDR2 YNNKEL (reference sequence). V was shortened by 3 bases and J by 2 bases, with 3 bases between the two germline ends. CDR3 amino acids: CASSHVTDTQYF. The CDR3 nucleotides read TGTGCCAGCAGCCATGTCACAGATACGCAGTATTTT.

Only a few counts were recorded for this clonotype. The chain couples TRBV6-5 to TRBJ2-7; D possibly corresponds to TRBD1 (5 bases). With 6 bases removed from V and 9 bases from J, the gap between germline ends came to 21 bases. The CDR3 runs 14 residues. CDR1 MNHEY and CDR2 SVGAGI come from the germline V gene. The chain's CDR3 is CASRPDTLTWRQYF. As DNA, the CDR3 is TGTGCCAGCAGACCGGACACCCTTACCTGGAGGCAGTACTTC.

This clonotype was found a few times. The rearrangement uses TRBV6-5 and TRBJ2-3; weak D call: TRBD2 (6 bases). This CDR3 contains 13 residues. The germline V gene encodes CDR1 MNHEY and CDR2 SVGAGI. V lost 2 bases to trimming and J lost 6 bases, with 9 bases between them. CDR3 nucleotides: TGTGCCAGCAGTTACGTCCGGGAGGATACGCAGTATTTT. Protein sequence: CASSYVREDTQYF.

This chain uses TRBV29-1 with TRBJ2-1, with D uncertain. Germline loops: CDR1 SQVTM, CDR2 ANQGSEA. Between the trimmed V and J ends, which lost 7 bases and 4 bases, there was a span of 11 bases. The CDR3 length is 12 residues. The CDR3 bases are TGCAGCGGGGGTGCGTTTTACAATGAGCAGTTCTTC. Translation gives CSGGAFYNEQFF.

This clonotype was picked up a small number of times. The V gene is TRBV6-5, the J gene TRBJ2-3, with 10 nucleotides matching TRBD2. Germline CDR1 and CDR2: MNHEY and SVGAGI. The CDR3 loop spans 17 amino acids. The junction had 8 bases not matched to a gene; V was cut back by 4 bases and J by 1 base. CDR3 nucleotide sequence: TGTGCCAGCAGTTTCCGCCGGACTAGCGGACGCACAGATACGCAGTATTTT. This encodes CASSFRRTSGRTDTQYF.

This clonotype was recorded a few times. The V gene is TRBV6-2 or TRBV6-3, the J gene TRBJ2-1; TRBD1 might be the D (5 bases). This CDR3 region has 14 residues. The V gene's germline CDR1 is MNHEY and CDR2 SVGEGT. The ends were cut back, 6 bases at V and 8 bases at J, with 17 bases in the middle. The CDR3 nucleotides are TGTGCCAGCAGGGGGCTAGATCAGGGCGATGAGCAGTTCTTC. It encodes CASRGLDQGDEQFF.

This chain joins TRBV12-3 or TRBV12-4 and TRBJ1-5; D remains ambiguous. This CDR3 comprises 13 residues. V shed 1 base and J shed 7 bases, with 8 bases lying between them. CDR3 sequence reads: CASSLERAQPQHF. CDR3 nucleotide sequence: TGTGCCAGCAGTTTAGAGCGGGCGCAGCCCCAGCATTTT.

The chain carries TRBV6-1 and TRBJ2-1; 8 nucleotides line up with TRBD2. Germline V gene lookup returns CDR1 MNHNS and CDR2 SASEGT. The V and J ends lost 6 bases and 10 bases, in that order; junction bases with no gene match: 17. This CDR3 contains 16 residues. The CDR3 is CASRPGGAGVAEEQFF. CDR3 sequence (DNA): TGTGCCAGCAGGCCGGGGGGAGCGGGAGTCGCTGAGGAGCAGTTCTTC.

In its sample, this clonotype was seen once. This sequence may be a read error, since a much larger clone differs from it by one base. The rearrangement joins TRBV7-9 to TRBJ1-5; no definite D call. The CDR3 totals 20 residues. The V gene lost 2 bases and the J gene lost 4 bases, with 27 bases spanning the gap. Germline V CDR1 and CDR2: SEHNR, FQNEAQ (reference sequence). The CDR3 bases are TGTGCCAGCAGCTTAATTTTAGGTCGGGGATTTGGCGCGCGGAATCAGCCCCAGCATTTT. It is translated as CASSLILGRGFGARNQPQHF.

CDR3 bases: TGTGCCAGCTCAGCTCAGGGACAGGGGGTGTCCTACGAGCAGTACTTC. Translation: CASSAQGQGVSYEQYF. The chain links TRBV18 to TRBJ2-7, with 11 bases lining up with TRBD1. This CDR3 contains 16 residues. CDR1 and CDR2 from the germline V gene are KGHSH and LQKENI. With 5 bases clipped from V and 1 base from J, the junction kept 7 bases outside the gene matches.

The J gene is TRBJ2-3, the V gene TRBV29-1, with a tentative D call TRBD1 (5 bases). Trimming left V 6 bases short and J 2 bases short, with 9 bases between. Per the germline V gene, CDR1 is SQVTM and CDR2 is ANQGSEA. The CDR3 spans 12 residues. The CDR3 nucleotides are TGCAGCGTGCAGGGTTACACAGATACGCAGTATTTT. Translating it yields CSVQGYTDTQYF.

The rearrangement joins TRBV7-2 to TRBJ2-5, with a possible D match to TRBD2 (5 bases). The CDR3 sequence is 16 residues long. The germline gives CDR1 SGHTA, CDR2 FQGNSA. The germline V and J ends were trimmed by 4 bases and 7 bases, with 22 bases remaining between them. CDR3 in DNA: TGTGCCAGCAGCTCTAGCCGGAGGTTTAGAGTAGGGACCCAGTACTTC. Its protein is CASSSSRRFRVGTQYF.

This clonotype occurred a few times. This sequence joins TRBV6-6 and TRBJ1-6; the D is unclear. This CDR3 is built from 16 residues. The ends were cut back, 5 bases at V and 7 bases at J, with 18 bases in the middle. Germline V gene lookup returns CDR1 MNHNY and CDR2 SVGAGI (reference sequence). This chain's CDR3 is CASSQNRPGSNSPLHF. In DNA form, the CDR3 reads TGTGCCAGCAGTCAGAATAGGCCGGGGAGCAATTCACCCCTCCACTTT.

The V gene is TRBV2, the J gene TRBJ1-6; D is ambiguous. The CDR3 totals 15 residues. V lost 5 bases and J lost 7, with 15 bases in between. CDR1 is SNHLY and CDR2 is FYNNEI in the germline V gene. For the CDR3, the DNA is TGTGCCAGCAGTCAAGAGGGCAGGCAAAATTCACCCCTCCACTTT. Translated, it gives CASSQEGRQNSPLHF.

The chain is built from TRBV28 and TRBJ2-5; 10 positions agree with TRBD1. V gave up 5 bases and J gave up 3 bases; unmatched junction bases: 6. Germline loops: CDR1 MDHEN, CDR2 SYDVKM. The CDR3 is 15 amino acids. CDR3 in amino acids: CASSDPGQGEETQYF. CDR3 DNA: TGTGCCAGCAGTGATCCCGGACAGGGGGAAGAGACCCAGTACTTC. Using reference TRBV28 and TRBJ2-5 for the parts outside the CDR3, the full variable domain is DVKVTQSSRYLVKRTGEKVFLECVQDMDHENMFWYRQDPGLGLRLIYFSYDVKMKEKGDIPEGYSVSREKKERFSLILESASTNQTSMYLCASSDPGQGEETQYFGPGTRLLVL.

The chain couples TRBV5-6 to TRBJ2-7; 11 bases are a match to TRBD2. J lost 4 bases, V lost 4 bases, and 4 bases had no gene match. The CDR3 runs to 14 residues. Germline lookup yields CDR1 SGHDT and CDR2 YYEEEE. CDR3 nucleotides: TGTGCCAGCAGCAACCGACTAGCGGGATACGAGCAGTACTTC. This sequence encodes CASSNRLAGYEQYF. Variable domain in full (rest from reference TRBV5-6 and TRBJ2-7): DAGVTQSPTHLIKTRGQQVTLRCSPKSGHDTVSWYQQALGQGPQFIFQYYEEEERQRGNFPDRFSGHQFPNYSSELNVNALLLGDSALYLCASSNRLAGYEQYFGPGTRLTVT.

This clonotype was picked up many times. The chain carries TRBV15 and TRBJ2-4; D unresolved. The V and J ends lost 5 bases and 1 base respectively, with 18 bases between them. Germline CDR1 and CDR2: LNHNV and YYDKDF (reference sequence). The CDR3 is made up of 17 amino acids. CDR3: CATSAAGPPQAKNIQYF. The CDR3 DNA reads TGTGCCACCAGCGCGGCAGGCCCTCCCCAGGCCAAAAACATTCAGTACTTC. Using reference TRBV15 and TRBJ2-4 for the parts outside the CDR3, the full variable domain is DAMVIQNPRYQVTQFGKPVTLSCSQTLNHNVMYWYQQKSSQAPKLLFHYYDKDFNNEADTPDNFQSRRPNTSFCFLDIRSPGLGDTAMYLCATSAAGPPQAKNIQYFGAGTRLSVL.

This clonotype came up a few times. The chain couples TRBV20-1 to TRBJ2-6; D unresolved. Germline V gene sequence: CDR1 DFQATT, CDR2 SNEGSKA (reference sequence). Trimming left V 3 bases short and J 0 bases short, with 12 bases between. The CDR3 runs to 16 residues. CDR3 region: CSARRPGGSGANVLTF. In DNA form, the CDR3 reads TGCAGTGCTAGGAGGCCCGGCGGCTCTGGGGCCAACGTCCTGACTTTC.